The sample holds many counts of the clone carrying this TCR beta chain. Its antigen is not known. The sample originates from a study of CD8 T cells in ankylosing spondylitis. Overall study results and limits: A motif in TCR beta, a set of several highly homologous variants, appeared characteristic of ankylosing spondylitis blood. The authors found the disease-linked clones to be CD8+ and relatively rare in peripheral blood. Researchers reportedly found disease-linked clones significantly enriched in matched ankylosing spondylitis synovial fluid.

TCRdb analysed the 5' RACE reads with MiXCR anew, one entry per CDR3 protein. The data show 250,000 to 400,000 distinct CDR3 sequences, under 14% seen once. The CDR3 runs 13 residues. Germline V gives CDR1 SGHRS, CDR2 YFSETQ. V gave up 4 bases and J gave up 4 bases, with 11 bases separating them. The sequenced material came from blood, either unsorted or a sorted T cell fraction (not recorded which). The clonotype comes from a female donor with ankylosing spondylitis or in good health (not recorded which). This sequence joins TRBV5-1 and TRBJ1-2, with D perhaps TRBD1 (6 bases). The CDR3 protein is CASSIGQSYGYTF. For the CDR3, the DNA is TGCGCCAGCAGCATTGGACAGTCCTATGGCTACACCTTC.